This passage covers 32 T cell receptor beta chains from one sample sequenced in a study of PD-L1 blockade in urothelial cancer. Assay used: immunoSEQ multiplex PCR; TCRdb lists only in-frame clones, some missing. This table has over 35,000 clones, just under 85% appearing once. Time point given: pretreatment peripheral blood. The sequences come from PBMCs, collected around atezolizumab (anti-PD-L1) treatment. The receptor set was obtained from a man aged 80 or over with urothelial cancer.

This clone was detected once. This sequence joins TRBV10-3 and TRBJ1-1; 10 bases match TRBD1. The CDR3 contains 14 residues. The V segment lost 2 bases and the J segment 4 bases; nucleotides outside the gene matches: 1. Germline CDR1 reads ENHRY; CDR2 reads SYGVKD. This CDR3 is CAISEGDRGTEAFF. The CDR3 DNA is TGTGCCATCAGTGAGGGGGACAGGGGCACTGAAGCTTTCTTT.

This rearrangement joins TRBV5-4 to TRBJ2-5; D remains ambiguous. Germline-derived CDR1 and CDR2 are SGHNT and YYREEE (reference sequence). The V gene lost 0 bases and the J gene lost 4 bases, with 10 bases spanning the gap. The CDR3 is 14 amino acids. The CDR3 nucleotides read TGTGCCAGCAGCTTGGAGTTTGAGAGAGAGACCCAGTACTTC. Translation gives CASSLEFERETQYF.

This chain connects TRBV7-2 to TRBJ2-7; D is unresolved. This CDR3 region has 12 residues. Deletions cut 1 base from V and 7 bases from J, with 8 bases between. In germline, CDR1 is SGHTA, CDR2 FQGNSA. CDR3 amino acids: CASSLVLTEQYF. For the CDR3, the DNA is TGTGCCAGCAGCTTAGTACTGACTGAGCAGTACTTC.

J is TRBJ2-7 and V is TRBV28; D might be TRBD2 (6 bases). The CDR3 consists of 13 residues. V lost 7 bases and J lost 1, with 11 bases in between. Per the germline V gene, CDR1 is MDHEN and CDR2 is SYDVKM. The CDR3 region is CASTLSGSYEQYF. The CDR3 region has the DNA TGTGCCAGCACCCTCAGCGGGTCCTACGAGCAGTACTTC.

V gene TRBV5-1 combines with J gene TRBJ2-2; 8 bases are shared with TRBD1. From germline, CDR1 is SGHRS and CDR2 YFSETQ. J was trimmed by 2 bases and V by 4 bases; bases with no gene match: 7. The CDR3 loop spans 16 amino acids. The CDR3 nucleotides read TGCGCCAGCAGCCCCGGACAGGGAGTTAACACCGGGGAGCTGTTTTTT. It translates to CASSPGQGVNTGELFF.

The genes are TRBV7-2 and TRBJ2-1; TRBD2 matches at 9 bases. The V segment lost 6 bases and the J segment 4 bases; nucleotides outside the gene matches: 7. The CDR3 covers 15 residues. Germline-derived CDR1 and CDR2 are SGHTA and FQGNSA. For the CDR3, the DNA is TGTGCCAGCAGAAGGACTAGCGTTAGTTACAATGAGCAGTTCTTC. It translates to CASRRTSVSYNEQFF.

The CDR3 DNA sequence: TGTGCCAGCAGCCCGGAAACGGGGAGGGGCACTGAAGCTTTCTTT. Amino acids: CASSPETGRGTEAFF. This sequence joins TRBV7-9 and TRBJ1-1; perhaps TRBD1 as D (5 bases). CDR1 and CDR2 from the germline V gene are SEHNR and FQNEAQ (reference sequence). Trimming left V 5 bases short and J 4 bases short, with 17 bases between. This CDR3 comprises 15 residues.

This clone was recorded a few times. This chain links TRBV2 with TRBJ1-1; no clear D. Germline CDR1 is SNHLY and CDR2 is FYNNEI. V shed 3 bases and J shed 0 bases, with 8 bases lying between them. This CDR3 has 14 amino acids. This CDR3 reads CASSDPDMNTEAFF. The CDR3 coding sequence is TGTGCCAGCAGTGATCCAGATATGAACACTGAAGCTTTCTTT.

The V and J genes are TRBV5-1 and TRBJ2-2, with 8 bases matching TRBD2. Trimming cost V 3 bases and J 6 bases; bases outside gene matches: 16. This CDR3 comprises 18 residues. CDR1 and CDR2 from the germline V gene are SGHRS and YFSETQ. CDR3 coding DNA: TGCGCCAGCAGCTCATCCCTAAGCCCGGGACTAGGGGCCGGGGAGCTGTTTTTT. Amino acid sequence: CASSSSLSPGLGAGELFF.

The rearrangement links TRBV7-6 to TRBJ2-1; 9 bases match TRBD2. The germline gives CDR1 SGHVS, CDR2 FNYEAQ. V dropped 7 bases and J dropped 3; count of bases not matched to a gene: 10. CDR3 length equals 16 residues. CDR3 protein: CASTPEVAGVYNEQFF. DNA of the CDR3: TGTGCCAGCACCCCCGAGGTAGCGGGAGTCTACAATGAGCAGTTCTTC.

This clone occurred a few times. V is TRBV19 and J is TRBJ1-4, with 9 positions matching TRBD1. Germline V lookup: CDR1 LNHDA, CDR2 SQIVND (reference sequence). There are 14 residues in the CDR3. V was pared by 7 bases and J by 10 bases, with 10 bases of the junction left unmatched. The CDR3 DNA is TGTGCCAGTACCACCGGGACAGGGCTGGGAAAACTGTTTTTT. Its translation: CASTTGTGLGKLFF.

The genes are TRBV18 and TRBJ2-3; 10 nucleotides align to TRBD2. The V gene end was trimmed by 3 bases and the J gene end by 11 bases; junction bases not matched to a gene: 8. The CDR3 consists of 14 residues. Per germline, CDR1 KGHSH and CDR2 LQKENI. The CDR3: CASSPREREGGQYF. The CDR3 DNA is TGTGCCAGCTCACCTCGCGAGCGGGAGGGGGGGCAGTATTTT.

The chain links TRBV6-5 to TRBJ1-1; D might be TRBD1 (6 bases). There are 14 residues in the CDR3. Germline V gene lookup returns CDR1 MNHEY and CDR2 SVGAGI. Trimming shortened V by 6 bases and J by 6 bases, and 17 bases separated the two germline ends. In DNA, the CDR3 is TGTGCCAGCAGAAACCACCCAGGGGATTCTGAAGCTTTCTTT. Translation: CASRNHPGDSEAFF.

This rearrangement joins TRBV18 to TRBJ2-1, with 15 bases fitting TRBD2. Germline assignment: CDR1 KGHSH and CDR2 LQKENI. This CDR3 is built from 16 residues. After removal of 3 bases from V and 9 bases from J, the junction contained 6 bases not matched to a gene. The CDR3 DNA follows: TGTGCCAGCTCACCCCCGGGACTAGCGGGAGGAACTGAGCAGTTCTTC. This encodes CASSPPGLAGGTEQFF.

The V call is TRBV10-3, the J call TRBJ1-4, with 9 bases fitting TRBD1. This CDR3 contains 15 residues. Trimming cost V 3 bases and J 6 bases; bases outside gene matches: 5. Germline assignment: CDR1 ENHRY and CDR2 SYGVKD. CDR3 bases: TGTGCCATCAGTGATGTCCGGGACAGGGATGAAAAACTGTTTTTT. Protein sequence: CAISDVRDRDEKLFF.

The V gene is TRBV28, the J gene TRBJ2-1; 8 nucleotides match TRBD2. With V trimmed by 8 bases and J by 3 bases, 6 bases remained unmatched. This CDR3 contains 14 residues. Germline lookup yields CDR1 MDHEN and CDR2 SYDVKM. The CDR3 DNA follows: TGTGCCAGCTCCGGGAGGGCAAACTACAATGAGCAGTTCTTC. Its protein is CASSGRANYNEQFF.

The chain joins TRBV29-1 to TRBJ2-5; TRBD2 matches 8 bases. The V and J ends lost 3 bases and 5 bases, in that order; junction bases with no gene match: 2. The CDR3 covers 12 residues. Germline V gene sequence: CDR1 SQVTM, CDR2 ANQGSEA. CDR3 in DNA: TGCAGCGTTGACCGCGGGGGGGAGACCCAGTACTTC. This sequence encodes CSVDRGGETQYF. Full variable domain (missing parts from reference TRBV29-1 and TRBJ2-5): SAVISQKPSRDICQRGTSLTIQCQVDSQVTMMFWYRQQPGQSLTLIATANQGSEATYESGFVIDKFPISRPNLTFSTLTVSNMSPEDSSIYLCSVDRGGETQYFGPGTRLLVL.

The chain combines TRBV28 with TRBJ2-7; 11 nucleotides line up with TRBD1. The V gene's germline CDR1 is MDHEN and CDR2 SYDVKM. This CDR3 has 16 residues. V was pared by 3 bases and J by 7 bases, with 11 bases of the junction left unmatched. CDR3 region: CASSFAQGQGVREQYF. In nucleotides, the CDR3 is TGTGCCAGCAGTTTCGCCCAGGGACAGGGGGTGAGGGAGCAGTACTTC.

In its sample, this clone was seen once. The chain has TRBV13 and TRBJ2-2; a possible D gene is TRBD1 (5 bases). The CDR3 runs 15 residues. The germline V and J ends were trimmed by 5 bases and 3 bases, with 13 bases remaining between them. Looked up from germline, CDR1 is PRHDT and CDR2 is FYEKMQ (reference sequence). In nucleotides, the CDR3 is TGTGCCAGCAGCGCTTGGACATCTTACACCGGGGAGCTGTTTTTT. Its protein product is CASSAWTSYTGELFF.

J is TRBJ1-1 and V is TRBV18; D is perhaps TRBD1 (6 bases). Trimming took 5 bases from V and 5 from J, leaving 12 bases between them. Germline V gene sequence: CDR1 KGHSH, CDR2 LQKENI. The CDR3 sequence is 13 residues long. The CDR3 spells CASSSGVVTEAFF. The CDR3 nucleotides are TGTGCCAGCTCATCAGGGGTTGTGACTGAAGCTTTCTTT.

Only a few counts were recorded for this clone. The chain couples TRBV30 to TRBJ1-2, with a possible D match to TRBD1 (6 bases). The CDR3 extends over 12 amino acids. With 4 bases removed from V and 7 bases from J, the gap between germline ends came to 13 bases. Germline V gene data show CDR1 as GTSNPN and CDR2 as SVGIG (reference sequence). The CDR3: CAWNRVGAGYTF. Written as DNA, the CDR3 is TGTGCCTGGAACAGGGTTGGCGCTGGCTACACCTTC. Variable domain in full (rest from reference TRBV30 and TRBJ1-2): SQTIHQWPATLVQPVGSPLSLECTVEGTSNPNLYWYRQAAGRGLQLLFYSVGIGQISSEVPQNLSASRPQDRQFILSSKKLLLSDSGFYLCAWNRVGAGYTFGSGTRLTVV.

This chain uses TRBV5-4 with TRBJ2-3, with 12 bases fitting TRBD2. Germline assignment: CDR1 SGHNT and CDR2 YYREEE (reference sequence). The CDR3 length is 15 residues. Unmatched junction bases numbered 3, after V lost 3 bases and J lost 4 bases. The CDR3 DNA follows: TGTGCCAGCAGCTGGACTAGCGGGATAGCAGATACGCAGTATTTT. It encodes CASSWTSGIADTQYF.

The chain carries TRBV11-2 and TRBJ2-1, with TRBD2 as a possible D gene (6 bases). Germline CDR1 is SGHAT and CDR2 is FQNNGV. This CDR3 region has 14 residues. V was trimmed by 5 bases and J by 4 bases, leaving 12 bases between them. The DNA of the CDR3 is TGTGCCAGCAGCCCGGGACTCCCTTACAATGAGCAGTTCTTC. It specifies CASSPGLPYNEQFF.

The chain links TRBV13 to TRBJ2-5, with D maybe TRBD2 (7 bases). The CDR3 runs 14 residues. CDR1 is PRHDT, CDR2 FYEKMQ, per germline (reference sequence). V lost 7 bases and J 2 bases, leaving 14 bases between the germline ends. CDR3 protein: CASTRGGSQETQYF. CDR3 DNA: TGTGCCAGCACGAGGGGGGGGTCTCAAGAGACCCAGTACTTC.

The chain employs TRBV18 and TRBJ2-7; tentatively, D is TRBD1 (5 bases). Trimming cost V 5 bases and J 5 bases, with 16 bases left between them. Germline loops: CDR1 KGHSH, CDR2 LQKENI. The CDR3 totals 14 residues. The CDR3 coding sequence is TGTGCCAGCTCATCCCTCACAGGTGCGGACGAGCAGTACTTC. This codes for CASSSLTGADEQYF.

The DNA for the CDR3 is TGTGCCAGCAGCCCGAGACAGGGCTACGAGCAGTACTTC. It is translated as CASSPRQGYEQYF. The chain has TRBV7-2 and TRBJ2-7, with 7 bases identical to TRBD1. Germline CDR1 SGHTA, CDR2 FQGNSA. This CDR3 is built from 13 residues. With V trimmed by 5 bases and J by 3 bases, 4 bases remained unmatched. Using reference TRBV7-2 and TRBJ2-7 for the parts outside the CDR3, the full variable domain is GAGVSQSPSNKVTEKGKDVELRCDPISGHTALYWYRQSLGQGLEFLIYFQGNSAPDKSGLPSDRFSAERTGGSVSTLTIQRTQQEDSAVYLCASSPRQGYEQYFGPGTRLTVT.

This chain joins TRBV11-2 and TRBJ1-2; no clear D. Germline assignment: CDR1 SGHAT and CDR2 FQNNGV. Trimming cost V 2 bases and J 8 bases, with 9 bases left between them. The CDR3 is 12 amino acids. This chain's CDR3 is CASSLFSAGYTF. The DNA for the CDR3 is TGTGCCAGCAGCTTATTCTCCGCGGGCTACACCTTC.

This chain links TRBV9 with TRBJ2-3; a weak D match, TRBD2 (7 bases). This CDR3 region has 16 residues. Per the germline V gene, CDR1 is SGDLS and CDR2 is YYNGEE. V lost 6 bases, J lost 1 base, and 18 bases lay in between. The CDR3 reads CASTLGGGWGTDTQYF. In nucleotides, the CDR3 is TGTGCCAGCACCCTAGGGGGGGGATGGGGCACAGATACGCAGTATTTT.

The rearrangement uses TRBV19 and TRBJ1-2, with 7 bases lining up with TRBD1. V lost 4 bases and J lost 0; bases outside the gene matches: 5. Germline V gene lookup returns CDR1 LNHDA and CDR2 SQIVND (reference sequence). The CDR3 is 15 amino acids. CDR3 sequence reads: CASSTWDRTNYGYTF. The CDR3 nucleotides are TGTGCCAGTAGTACGTGGGACAGAACTAACTATGGCTACACCTTC. Complete variable domain (other parts from reference TRBV19 and TRBJ1-2): DGGITQSPKYLFRKEGQNVTLSCEQNLNHDAMYWYRQDPGQGLRLIYYSQIVNDFQKGDIAEGYSVSREKKESFPLTVTSAQKNPTAFYLCASSTWDRTNYGYTFGSGTRLTVV.

This chain joins TRBV5-4 and TRBJ2-3; 8 bases agree with TRBD1. The CDR3 is made up of 15 amino acids. The V and J ends lost 4 bases and 1 base, in that order; junction bases with no gene match: 5. The V gene's germline CDR1 is SGHNT and CDR2 YYREEE (reference sequence). CDR3 residues: CASSLPTGGTDTQYF. For the CDR3, the DNA is TGTGCCAGCAGCCTCCCGACAGGGGGCACAGATACGCAGTATTTT.

The CDR3 DNA follows: TGTGCCTGGGAAGTAGCCTACGAGCAGTACTTC. Translating gives CAWEVAYEQYF. This chain connects TRBV30 to TRBJ2-7, with D unclear. The CDR3 covers 11 residues. V lost 5 bases and J lost 2, with 7 bases in between. Germline lookup yields CDR1 GTSNPN and CDR2 SVGIG (reference sequence).

The chain links TRBV11-2 to TRBJ2-2; 7 bases are shared with TRBD2. The CDR3 has 17 amino acids. Looked up from germline, CDR1 is SGHAT and CDR2 is FQNNGV. V shed 5 bases, J shed 1 base, and the junction held 10 bases outside the gene matches. For the CDR3, the DNA is TGTGCCAGCAGCCCCTGGGTTGAGCGGGGGAACACCGGGGAGCTGTTTTTT. Protein sequence: CASSPWVERGNTGELFF.